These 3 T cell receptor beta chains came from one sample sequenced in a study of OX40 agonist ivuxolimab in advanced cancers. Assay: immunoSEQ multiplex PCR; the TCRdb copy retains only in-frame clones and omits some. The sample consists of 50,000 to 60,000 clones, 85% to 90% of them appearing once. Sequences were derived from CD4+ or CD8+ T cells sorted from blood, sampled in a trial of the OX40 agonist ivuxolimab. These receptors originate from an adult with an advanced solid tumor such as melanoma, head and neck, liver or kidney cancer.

CDR3 protein: CASSHPENEQFF. Written as DNA, the CDR3 is TGTGCCAGCAGTCATCCTGAAAATGAGCAGTTCTTC. This rearrangement joins TRBV6-5 to TRBJ2-1, with no clear D. V was shortened by 5 bases and J by 7 bases, with 9 bases between the two germline ends. In germline, CDR1 is MNHEY, CDR2 SVGAGI. The CDR3 spans 12 residues.

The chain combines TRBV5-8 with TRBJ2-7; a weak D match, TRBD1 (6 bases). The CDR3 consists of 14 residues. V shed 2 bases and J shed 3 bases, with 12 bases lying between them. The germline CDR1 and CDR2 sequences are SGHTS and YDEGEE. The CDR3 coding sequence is TGTGCCAGCAGCTTAAACAGGGTGGTCTACGAGCAGTACTTC. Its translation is CASSLNRVVYEQYF.

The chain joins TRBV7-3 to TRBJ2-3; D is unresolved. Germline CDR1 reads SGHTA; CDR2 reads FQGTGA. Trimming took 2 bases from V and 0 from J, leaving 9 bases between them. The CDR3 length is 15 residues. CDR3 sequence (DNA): TGTGCCAGCAGCTTAGAGCGCGGCAGCACAGATACGCAGTATTTT. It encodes CASSLERGSTDTQYF. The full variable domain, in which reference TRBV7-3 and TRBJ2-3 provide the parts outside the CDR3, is GAGVSQTPSNKVTEKGKYVELRCDPISGHTALYWYRQSLGQGPEFLIYFQGTGAADDSGLPNDRFFAVRPEGSVSTLKIQRTERGDSAVYLCASSLERGSTDTQYFGPGTRLTVL.